This T cell receptor (beta chain) appears in the sequencing data of a study of control samples from healthy donors and cancer patients. V lost 1 base, J lost 9 bases, and 4 bases lay in between. Germline V gives CDR1 LGHNA, CDR2 YSLEER. This CDR3 is 11 amino acids long. The protocol was immunoSEQ multiplex PCR, while the TCRdb copy is restricted to in-frame clones and leaves out a portion. The sample records tens of thousands of clones, more than 75% being singletons. The chain couples TRBV4-3 to TRBJ2-1; D is undetermined. Sequencing was done on a sample of blood. The clonotype originates from a man aged 50 to 60 in good health. CDR3 bases: TGCGCCAGCAGCCAAGCGGGTGAGCAGTTCTTC. This gives the protein CASSQAGEQFF.